Described below is a single TCR beta chain sequence and its context. The sample comes from a study of blood T cell repertoires in COVID-19. Looking at the study overall: T cells, B-cell-depleted T cells, or PBMCs supplied cDNA or gDNA.

Per the study methods: Counts of nucleated cells, estimated from reference gene primer amplification, were obtained. This table comes from immunoSEQ multiplex PCR, and its TCRdb copy is limited to in-frame clones, with some not included. The V and J calls and the clone size are those of that table, but D and trimming were determined from the DNA. Of 200,000 to 300,000 clones in the sample, around 89% were seen once. Recruitment covered about two dozen US areas and drew participants whose ages spanned about 18 to 90 years. Clinical history as reported by participants underpinned cohort assignment. CDR3 length equals 14 residues. Germline V gives CDR1 MNHEY, CDR2 SMNVEV (reference sequence). V lost 2 bases, J lost 7 bases, and 11 bases lay in between.

Sample: PBMCs or T cells enriched from blood (not recorded which). The sequence was collected from a woman between 40 and 50 years old with acute COVID-19. This chain joins TRBV27 and TRBJ1-4, with D maybe TRBD1 (6 bases). CDR3 nucleotides: TGTGCCAGCAGTTTAGGGGGCTGGGGTGAAAAACTGTTTTTT. It translates to CASSLGGWGEKLFF.